What follows describes a single TCR beta chain. The source of the sample is a study of blood T cell repertoires in COVID-19. This CDR3 is 10 amino acids long. Trimming cost V 2 bases and J 10 bases, with 8 bases left between them. Germline CDR1 and CDR2: SQVTM and ANQGSEA. Authors' data handling: Quantification of nucleated cells was approximated via reference gene primer amplification. Only in-frame clones appear in the TCRdb table, and some are missing; sequencing was by immunoSEQ multiplex PCR. V and J calls and clone size are those listed in that table; D and trimming were worked out from the DNA. The data show a few hundred thousand clones, 80% to 90% seen once.

The sequence was collected from a man aged 45 to 65 with active or convalescent COVID-19. Sequencing used peripheral blood. The V and J genes are TRBV29-1 and TRBJ1-1; D remains unclear. CDR3 region: CSVERGVAFF. CDR3 nucleotide sequence: TGCAGCGTTGAAAGAGGTGTAGCTTTCTTT. Using reference TRBV29-1 and TRBJ1-1 for the parts outside the CDR3, the full variable domain is SAVISQKPSRDICQRGTSLTIQCQVDSQVTMMFWYRQQPGQSLTLIATANQGSEATYESGFVIDKFPISRPNLTFSTLTVSNMSPEDSSIYLCSVERGVAFFGQGTRLTVV.